Following are 32 T cell receptor beta chains from one sample sequenced in a study of blood T cells in healthy people across ages. A second PCR of 7 to 11 cycles used a sample-barcoded 5' primer and a J-beta primer mix. A single record per CDR3 protein comes from TCRdb applying MiXCR to the 5' RACE reads. The table has 1.8 million or so distinct CDR3 sequences, approximately 39% seen once. Sequencing input: blood. These TCRs come from a human donor in good health.

This clonotype appeared many times. The chain carries TRBV9 and TRBJ1-2; TRBD1 aligns across 7 bases. The CDR3 is made up of 15 amino acids. CDR1 and CDR2 (germline): SGDLS, YYNGEE. V lost 3 bases, J lost 2 bases, and 7 bases stayed unmatched. The CDR3 loop reads CASSALAGGNYGYTF. The CDR3 nucleotides are TGTGCCAGCAGCGCCCTCGCAGGGGGGAACTATGGCTACACCTTC.

This clonotype was seen more than once but under ten times. J is TRBJ2-3 and V is TRBV20-1; maybe TRBD2 (7 bases). The CDR3 contains 16 residues. In germline, CDR1 is DFQATT, CDR2 SNEGSKA (reference sequence). Trimming cost V 0 bases and J 4 bases, with 17 bases left between them. For the CDR3, the DNA is TGCAGTGCTAGAGACTGGGGTAGGGGGGGGGCAGATACGCAGTATTTT. It yields the protein CSARDWGRGGADTQYF.

This clonotype was found a few times. The chain carries TRBV20-1 and TRBJ1-2; the D is unclear. Trimming left V 5 bases short and J 3 bases short, with 7 bases between. CDR1 and CDR2 from the germline V gene are DFQATT and SNEGSKA (reference sequence). This CDR3 spans 11 amino acids. Here the CDR3 DNA reads TGCAGTGCTCGGCAGGACTATGGCTACACCTTC. Translation: CSARQDYGYTF.

CDR3 amino acids: CSAFPGLAGVRDTQYF. CDR3 sequence (DNA): TGCAGTGCCTTCCCGGGACTAGCGGGGGTGAGAGATACGCAGTATTTT. The chain uses TRBV20-1 and TRBJ2-3; 14 bases align to TRBD2. Per germline, CDR1 DFQATT and CDR2 SNEGSKA (reference sequence). J gave up 5 bases and V 6 bases, and 10 bases lay outside the gene matches. The CDR3 contains 16 residues.

The chain carries TRBV9 and TRBJ2-7, with 7 positions matching TRBD1. With 4 bases clipped from V and 2 bases from J, the junction kept 6 bases outside the gene matches. Germline V gene lookup returns CDR1 SGDLS and CDR2 YYNGEE. CDR3 length equals 14 residues. CDR3 sequence reads: CASSTETGPYEQYF. The CDR3 coding sequence is TGTGCCAGCAGCACAGAGACAGGGCCCTACGAGCAGTACTTC.

This clonotype was recorded many times. The rearrangement links TRBV7-2 to TRBJ2-4, with TRBD1 as a possible D gene (6 bases). CDR3 length equals 16 residues. Trimming pared 5 bases from V and 5 bases from J, leaving 19 bases between. CDR1 SGHTA and CDR2 FQGNSA come from the germline V gene. CDR3: CASSRTVAFDENIQYF. DNA for the CDR3: TGTGCCAGCAGCCGGACAGTCGCGTTTGATGAAAACATTCAGTACTTC.

The chain links TRBV5-1 to TRBJ1-3; 10 nucleotides agree with TRBD1. J gave up 8 bases and V 4 bases, and 3 bases lay outside the gene matches. Germline CDR1 is SGHRS and CDR2 is YFSETQ. The CDR3 spans 13 residues. In DNA, the CDR3 is TGCGCCAGCAGCCCCGGGACAGGGGACACCATATATTTT. Amino acids: CASSPGTGDTIYF.

V and J are TRBV11-2 and TRBJ2-3, with D uncertain. Germline V gene sequence: CDR1 SGHAT, CDR2 FQNNGV. V was trimmed by 4 bases and J by 6 bases, leaving 17 bases between them. There are 15 residues in the CDR3. The CDR3: CASSSSGIMADTQYF. The CDR3 DNA reads TGTGCCAGCAGCTCTAGTGGTATTATGGCGGATACGCAGTATTTT. Full variable domain (outside the CDR3, taken from reference TRBV11-2 and TRBJ2-3): EAGVAQSPRYKIIEKRQSVAFWCNPISGHATLYWYQQILGQGPKLLIQFQNNGVVDDSQLPKDRFSAERLKGVDSTLKIQPAKLEDSAVYLCASSSSGIMADTQYFGPGTRLTVL.

The chain employs TRBV28 and TRBJ1-1, with 12 bases that match TRBD1. The length of the CDR3 is 14 residues. V lost 10 bases to trimming and J lost 4 bases; unmatched junction nucleotides: 7. Germline V gene lookup returns CDR1 MDHEN and CDR2 SYDVKM. The CDR3 nucleotides read TGTGCCACCGAACCGGGACAGGGGGCCACTGAAGCTTTCTTT. Translation gives CATEPGQGATEAFF. The whole variable domain, remainder taken from reference TRBV28 and TRBJ1-1, is DVKVTQSSRYLVKRTGEKVFLECVQDMDHENMFWYRQDPGLGLRLIYFSYDVKMKEKGDIPEGYSVSREKKERFSLILESASTNQTSMYLCATEPGQGATEAFFGQGTRLTVV.

The gene calls are TRBV6-1 and TRBJ2-3; 7 bases are shared with TRBD1. The germline V gene encodes CDR1 MNHNS and CDR2 SASEGT. CDR3 length: 13 residues. After removal of 6 bases from V and 2 bases from J, the junction contained 2 bases not matched to a gene. CDR3 nucleotide sequence: TGTGCCAGCAGGCAGGGGGTCACAGATACGCAGTATTTT. Amino acid sequence: CASRQGVTDTQYF.

V gene TRBV24-1 combines with J gene TRBJ2-4, with TRBD2 matching 14 bases. The J call is doubtful: the DNA matches TRBJ2-7 better. Germline CDR1 and CDR2: KGHDR and SFDVKD. This CDR3 comprises 16 residues. The CDR3 DNA sequence: TGTGCCACCAGTGACCTGGGACTAGCGGGGGCCTACGAGCAGTACTTC. As protein: CATSDLGLAGAYEQYF.

This clonotype turned up a few times. The V and J genes are TRBV20-1 and TRBJ1-1; D unresolved. The CDR3 consists of 13 residues. V lost 6 bases and J lost 2, with 13 bases in between. The germline CDR1 and CDR2 sequences are DFQATT and SNEGSKA (reference sequence). The CDR3 is CSATPRLNTEAFF. The CDR3 DNA follows: TGCAGTGCCACCCCCAGATTAAACACTGAAGCTTTCTTT.

This clonotype came up a few times. This chain joins TRBV4-2 and TRBJ2-5, with a tentative D call TRBD1 (8 bases). Gene TRBJ2-7 matches the end of the DNA better, so the J call may be wrong. The CDR3 is 14 residues long. Germline V gene data show CDR1 as LGHNA and CDR2 as YNFKEQ. The CDR3 is CASSQDHRGGEQYF. As DNA, the CDR3 is TGTGCCAGCAGCCAAGATCACAGGGGGGGCGAGCAGTACTTC.

This clonotype was seen ten or more times. The chain combines TRBV7-8 with TRBJ2-3, with D perhaps matching TRBD1 (5 bases). The CDR3 extends over 16 amino acids. The germline CDR1 and CDR2 sequences are SGHVS and FQNEAQ. V lost 2 bases and J 2 bases, leaving 14 bases between the germline ends. The CDR3 region has the DNA TGTGCCAGCAGCTTAAGGGTTAGGGGAATCACAGATACGCAGTATTTT. Residues: CASSLRVRGITDTQYF.

This chain links TRBV9 with TRBJ2-3, with 8 bases aligning to TRBD2. The ends lost 7 bases at V and 7 bases at J; junction bases unmatched: 17. The CDR3 is 16 residues long. CDR1 is SGDLS and CDR2 is YYNGEE in the germline V gene. This CDR3 is CASSLGGRGVGYTQYF. The DNA of the CDR3 is TGTGCCAGCTCTTTAGGCGGGCGGGGGGTCGGGTATACGCAGTATTTT.

Regarding this clonotype: A clone one base away is much larger, so this may be a read error. The V call is TRBV6-5, the J call TRBJ2-7, with D maybe TRBD1 (6 bases). Germline V gene sequence: CDR1 MNHEY, CDR2 SVGAGI. The CDR3 spans 12 residues. The CDR3 sequence: CTSSSTGNEQYF. DNA of the CDR3: TGTACCAGCAGTTCGACAGGAAACGAGCAGTACTTC.

Points on this clonotype: A read error may produce the germline difference seen at one junction end. This sequence joins TRBV20-1 and TRBJ2-2; the match to TRBD1 covers 7 bases. Germline loops: CDR1 DFQATT, CDR2 SNEGSKA (reference sequence). The CDR3 sequence is 15 residues long. CDR3 residues: CSTRVLAGGTGELFF. The CDR3 DNA reads TGCAGTACTAGAGTTCTGGCAGGGGGAACCGGGGAGCTGTTTTTT.

V gene TRBV20-1 combines with J gene TRBJ1-1; tentative D call: TRBD1 (6 bases). Per germline, CDR1 DFQATT and CDR2 SNEGSKA (reference sequence). V gave up 0 bases and J gave up 10 bases, with 12 bases separating them. This CDR3 region has 12 residues. CDR3 bases: TGCAGTGCTAGAGAGGCAGGGGTGATAGCTTTCTTT. Protein sequence: CSAREAGVIAFF.

This chain links TRBV4-2 with TRBJ1-1; the match to TRBD1 covers 7 bases. The ends lost 4 bases at V and 6 bases at J; junction bases unmatched: 8. The CDR3 is made up of 14 amino acids. Looked up from germline, CDR1 is LGHNA and CDR2 is YNFKEQ. CDR3 nucleotides: TGTGCCAGCAGCCTCCCACAGGGGAGGGCTGAAGCTTTCTTT. Encoded protein: CASSLPQGRAEAFF.

This chain joins TRBV20-1 and TRBJ1-1, with a possible D match to TRBD1 (6 bases). V lost 6 bases and J 5 bases, leaving 19 bases between the germline ends. CDR3 size: 14 residues. Per germline, CDR1 DFQATT and CDR2 SNEGSKA (reference sequence). The CDR3 DNA follows: TGCAGTGCCAGAAAAGCAGGGGATGTGACTGAAGCTTTCTTT. Its translation is CSARKAGDVTEAFF.

This clonotype occurred a few times. V gene TRBV4-3 combines with J gene TRBJ1-2; 8 bases match TRBD1. CDR1 is LGHNA and CDR2 is YSLEER in the germline V gene. With 0 bases clipped from V and 5 bases from J, the junction kept 17 bases outside the gene matches. The CDR3 sequence is 19 residues long. The CDR3 DNA follows: TGCGCCAGCAGCCAAGAAGGGGGCCCCAGGGGGCCGCAGCTTTATGGCTACACCTTC. Translated: CASSQEGGPRGPQLYGYTF.

In this sample, this clonotype turned up a few times. CDR3 in amino acids: CASSVALDSNEQFF. DNA of the CDR3: TGTGCCAGCAGCGTAGCACTAGACAGCAATGAGCAGTTCTTC. V gene TRBV9 combines with J gene TRBJ2-1; D tentatively fits TRBD1 or TRBD2 (5 bases each). The V gene's germline CDR1 is SGDLS and CDR2 YYNGEE. The CDR3 spans 14 residues. V was pared by 0 bases and J by 6 bases, with 10 bases between.

This clonotype came up many times. This rearrangement joins TRBV7-6 to TRBJ1-1; D unclear. The CDR3 extends over 13 amino acids. The germline gives CDR1 SGHVS, CDR2 FNYEAQ. V was shortened by 2 bases and J by 2 bases, with 6 bases between the two germline ends. CDR3 sequence reads: CASSLQQNTEAFF. CDR3 nucleotides: TGTGCCAGCAGCTTACAACAAAACACTGAAGCTTTCTTT.

To note about this clonotype: The junction and the germline gene differ at one end; a read error may be behind it. The CDR3 DNA reads as TGCACCAGCCTAGCGGGGGGCATAAATGAGCAGTTCTTC. As protein: CTSLAGGINEQFF. This rearrangement joins TRBV10-2 to TRBJ2-1; TRBD2 matches 11 bases. Germline V CDR1 and CDR2: WSHSY, SAAADI. This CDR3 contains 13 residues.

The chain has TRBV6-5 and TRBJ1-2, with TRBD1 as a possible D gene (5 bases). Germline V gives CDR1 MNHEY, CDR2 SVGAGI. The CDR3 runs 17 residues. The V gene lost 4 bases and the J gene lost 8 bases, with 26 bases spanning the gap. The CDR3 sequence is CASSSPFERGGRKGYTF. In nucleotides, the CDR3 is TGTGCCAGCAGTTCCCCCTTCGAGAGGGGAGGGCGGAAAGGCTACACCTTC.

The gene calls are TRBV5-1 and TRBJ2-1, with 10 bases matching TRBD2. The V segment lost 4 bases and the J segment 4 bases; nucleotides outside the gene matches: 11. Per germline, CDR1 SGHRS and CDR2 YFSETQ. This CDR3 is built from 17 residues. The chain's CDR3 is CASSHRRAGGRYNEQFF. The CDR3, as DNA: TGCGCCAGCAGCCATCGTAGAGCGGGGGGGCGATACAATGAGCAGTTCTTC.

This clonotype was observed a handful of times. V gene TRBV20-1 combines with J gene TRBJ2-5; 7 positions agree with TRBD2. From germline, CDR1 is DFQATT and CDR2 SNEGSKA (reference sequence). The CDR3 has 17 amino acids. The trim removed 6 bases at V and 3 bases at J, leaving 19 bases unmatched. CDR3 sequence (DNA): TGCAGTGCCAACCCATATCGGGGGAGGGGACCCAAAGAGACCCAGTACTTC. Translating it yields CSANPYRGRGPKETQYF.

This chain links TRBV5-1 with TRBJ1-1, with TRBD1 identical over 9 bases. The junction had 8 bases not matched to a gene; V was cut back by 4 bases and J by 4 bases. This CDR3 is 15 amino acids long. CDR1 and CDR2 (germline): SGHRS, YFSETQ. The chain's CDR3 is CASSGGTGSGTEAFF. CDR3 in DNA: TGCGCCAGCAGCGGGGGGACAGGGTCGGGCACTGAAGCTTTCTTT.

As for this clonotype: An end of the junction does not agree with germline; a read error may underlie this. CDR3 amino acids: CSTRDPGLAGGPVETQYF. CDR3 nucleotide sequence: TGCAGTACTAGAGATCCGGGACTAGCGGGGGGGCCGGTGGAGACCCAGTACTTC. The V call is TRBV20-1, the J call TRBJ2-7, with TRBD2 identical over 16 bases. The better agreement between TRBJ2-5 and the DNA end casts doubt on the J call. Germline-derived CDR1 and CDR2 are DFQATT and SNEGSKA (reference sequence). This CDR3 spans 18 amino acids.

The rearrangement uses TRBV6-1 and TRBJ2-1; 8 positions agree with TRBD2. The CDR3 sequence is 18 residues long. After removal of 6 bases from V and 6 bases from J, the junction contained 19 bases not matched to a gene. Per germline, CDR1 MNHNS and CDR2 SASEGT. CDR3: CASRTERQGGGPRNEQFF. CDR3 DNA: TGTGCCAGCAGAACCGAGAGACAAGGCGGGGGGCCTCGCAATGAGCAGTTCTTC.

V and J are TRBV7-3 and TRBJ2-1; TRBD2 matches 7 bases. CDR3 length equals 15 residues. Trimming at V came to 5 bases and at J to 7 bases, leaving 11 bases not matched to a gene. Germline values: CDR1 SGHTA, CDR2 FQGTGA. The CDR3 DNA reads as TGTGCCAGCAGCCTACAAGCGGGGAAGAGGAATGAGCAGTTCTTC. It encodes CASSLQAGKRNEQFF.

This clonotype has only a few counts. Possible read error: a much larger clone is one base away. The rearrangement links TRBV12-3 or TRBV12-4 to TRBJ2-1, with D possibly TRBD2 on 5 matching bases. V was cut by 10 bases and J by 13 bases, with 23 bases left in between. This CDR3 has 13 residues. This chain's CDR3 is CANNRLSEETQFF. CDR3 in DNA: TGTGCCAACAATCGACTATCTGAAGAGACCCAGTTCTTC.